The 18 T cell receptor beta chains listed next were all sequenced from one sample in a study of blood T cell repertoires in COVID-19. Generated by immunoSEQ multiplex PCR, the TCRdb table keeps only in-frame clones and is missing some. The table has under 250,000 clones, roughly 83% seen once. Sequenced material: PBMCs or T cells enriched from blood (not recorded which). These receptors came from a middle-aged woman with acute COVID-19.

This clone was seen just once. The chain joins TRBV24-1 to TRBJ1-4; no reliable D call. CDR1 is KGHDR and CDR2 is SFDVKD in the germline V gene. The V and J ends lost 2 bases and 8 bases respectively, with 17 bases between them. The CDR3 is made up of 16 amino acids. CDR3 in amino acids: CATSDSRGGSREKLFF. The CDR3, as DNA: TGTGCCACCAGTGATTCTCGGGGAGGCAGCCGGGAAAAACTGTTTTTT.

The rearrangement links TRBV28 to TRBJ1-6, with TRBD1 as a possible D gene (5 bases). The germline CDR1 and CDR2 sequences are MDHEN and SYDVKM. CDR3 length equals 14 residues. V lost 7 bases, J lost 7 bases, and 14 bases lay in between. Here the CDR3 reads CASKNPRGNSPLHF. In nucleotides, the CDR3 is TGTGCCAGCAAAAATCCGCGGGGCAATTCACCCCTCCACTTT.

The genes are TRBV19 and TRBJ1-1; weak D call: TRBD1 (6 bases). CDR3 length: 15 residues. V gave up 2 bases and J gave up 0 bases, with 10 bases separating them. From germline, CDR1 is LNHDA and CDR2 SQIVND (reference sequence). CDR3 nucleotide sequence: TGTGCCAGTAGTATAACGGGACATGTGAACACTGAAGCTTTCTTT. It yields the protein CASSITGHVNTEAFF.

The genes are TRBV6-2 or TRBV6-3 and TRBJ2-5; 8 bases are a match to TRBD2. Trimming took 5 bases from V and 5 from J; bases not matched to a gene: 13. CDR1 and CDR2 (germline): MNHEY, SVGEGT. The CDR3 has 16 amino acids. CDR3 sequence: CASSPLPGLGRETQYF. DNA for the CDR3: TGTGCCAGCAGTCCACTACCGGGACTAGGTCGGGAGACCCAGTACTTC.

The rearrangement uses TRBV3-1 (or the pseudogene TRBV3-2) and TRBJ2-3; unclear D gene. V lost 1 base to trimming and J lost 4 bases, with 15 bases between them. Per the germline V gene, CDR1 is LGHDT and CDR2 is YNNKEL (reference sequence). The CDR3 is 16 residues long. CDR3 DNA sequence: TGTGCCAGCAGCCAAGGAGGTCTATTATCGTCAGATACGCAGTATTTT. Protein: CASSQGGLLSSDTQYF.

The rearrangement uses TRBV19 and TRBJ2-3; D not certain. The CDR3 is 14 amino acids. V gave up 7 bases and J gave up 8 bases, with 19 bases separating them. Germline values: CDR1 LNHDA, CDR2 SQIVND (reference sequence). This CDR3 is CASTDSPSPGTQYF. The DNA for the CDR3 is TGTGCCAGTACCGATTCCCCCTCTCCGGGTACGCAGTATTTT.

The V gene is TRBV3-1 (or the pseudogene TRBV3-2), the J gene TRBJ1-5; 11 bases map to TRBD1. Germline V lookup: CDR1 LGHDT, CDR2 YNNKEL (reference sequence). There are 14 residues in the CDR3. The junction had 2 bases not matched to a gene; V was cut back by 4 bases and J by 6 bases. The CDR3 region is CASSPGTGGQPQHF. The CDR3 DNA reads TGTGCCAGCAGCCCTGGGACAGGGGGTCAGCCCCAGCATTTT.

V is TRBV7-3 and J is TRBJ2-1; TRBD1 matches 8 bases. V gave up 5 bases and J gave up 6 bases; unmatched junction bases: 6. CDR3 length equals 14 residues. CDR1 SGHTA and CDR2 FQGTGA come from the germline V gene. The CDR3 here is CASSPGTGSNEQFF. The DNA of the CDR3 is TGTGCCAGCAGCCCAGGGACAGGCTCCAATGAGCAGTTCTTC.

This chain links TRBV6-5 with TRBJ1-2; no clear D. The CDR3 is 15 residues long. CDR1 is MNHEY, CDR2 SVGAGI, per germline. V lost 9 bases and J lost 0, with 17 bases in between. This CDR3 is CASRNSWVANYGYTF. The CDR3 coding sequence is TGTGCCAGTAGGAACAGTTGGGTAGCTAACTATGGCTACACCTTC.

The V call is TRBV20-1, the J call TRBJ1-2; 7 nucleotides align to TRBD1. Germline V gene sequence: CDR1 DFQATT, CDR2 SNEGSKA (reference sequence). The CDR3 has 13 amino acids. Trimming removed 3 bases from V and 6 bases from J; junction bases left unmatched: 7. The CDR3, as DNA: TGCAGTGCTAGTGTACAGGGGTTAGATGGCTACACCTTC. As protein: CSASVQGLDGYTF.

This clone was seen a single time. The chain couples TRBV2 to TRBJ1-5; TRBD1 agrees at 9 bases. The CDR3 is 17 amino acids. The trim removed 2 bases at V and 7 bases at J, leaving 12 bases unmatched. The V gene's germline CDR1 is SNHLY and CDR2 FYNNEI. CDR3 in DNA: TGTGCCAGCAGTGAACCGACCTGGGACAGGGAGAGCCAGCCCCAGCATTTT. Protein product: CASSEPTWDRESQPQHF. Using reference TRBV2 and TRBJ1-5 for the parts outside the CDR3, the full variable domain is EPEVTQTPSHQVTQMGQEVILRCVPISNHLYFYWYRQILGQKVEFLVSFYNNEISEKSEIFDDQFSVERPDGSNFTLKIRSTKLEDSAMYFCASSEPTWDRESQPQHFGDGTRLSIL.

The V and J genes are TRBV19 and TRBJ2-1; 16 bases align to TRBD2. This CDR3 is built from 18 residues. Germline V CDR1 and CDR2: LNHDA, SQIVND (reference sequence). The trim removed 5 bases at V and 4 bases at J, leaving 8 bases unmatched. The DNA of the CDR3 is TGTGCCAGTAGTCCGGGACTAGCGGGGGGGCCGAGGTACAATGAGCAGTTCTTC. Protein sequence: CASSPGLAGGPRYNEQFF. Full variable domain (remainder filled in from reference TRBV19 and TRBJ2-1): DGGITQSPKYLFRKEGQNVTLSCEQNLNHDAMYWYRQDPGQGLRLIYYSQIVNDFQKGDIAEGYSVSREKKESFPLTVTSAQKNPTAFYLCASSPGLAGGPRYNEQFFGPGTRLTVL.

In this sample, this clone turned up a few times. In DNA, the CDR3 is TGTGCCAGCAGCTTCGGGACCGGACTAGCGTACGAGCAGTACTTC. Protein product: CASSFGTGLAYEQYF. The J gene is TRBJ2-7, the V gene TRBV7-9; 9 nucleotides align to TRBD2. Germline CDR1 and CDR2: SEHNR and FQNEAQ (reference sequence). V trimming: 3 bases; J trimming: 4 bases; junction bases outside the gene matches: 7. The length of the CDR3 is 15 residues.

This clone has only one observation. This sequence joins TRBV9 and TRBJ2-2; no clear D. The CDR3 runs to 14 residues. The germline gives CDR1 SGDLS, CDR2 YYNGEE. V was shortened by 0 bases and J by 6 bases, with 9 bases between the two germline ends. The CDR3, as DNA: TGTGCCAGCAGCGTAGCCGTTGGGCCCGGGGAGCTGTTTTTT. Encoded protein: CASSVAVGPGELFF.

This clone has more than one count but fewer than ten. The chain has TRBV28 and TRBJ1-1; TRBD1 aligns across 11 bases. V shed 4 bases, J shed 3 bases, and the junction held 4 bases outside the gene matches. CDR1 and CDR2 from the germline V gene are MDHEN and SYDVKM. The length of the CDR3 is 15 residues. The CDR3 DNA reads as TGTGCCAGCAGTTCCGGGACAGGGGGGGACACTGAAGCTTTCTTT. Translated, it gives CASSSGTGGDTEAFF.

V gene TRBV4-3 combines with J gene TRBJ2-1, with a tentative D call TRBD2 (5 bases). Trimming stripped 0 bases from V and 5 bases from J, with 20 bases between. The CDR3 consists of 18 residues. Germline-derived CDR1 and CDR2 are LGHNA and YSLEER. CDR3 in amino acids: CASSQESISVGRHNEQFF. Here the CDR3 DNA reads TGCGCCAGCAGCCAAGAATCAATTTCGGTGGGGAGACACAATGAGCAGTTCTTC.

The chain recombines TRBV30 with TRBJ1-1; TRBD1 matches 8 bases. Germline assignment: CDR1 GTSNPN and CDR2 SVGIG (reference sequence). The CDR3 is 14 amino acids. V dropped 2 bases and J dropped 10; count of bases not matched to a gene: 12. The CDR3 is CAWSPGQALFGAFF. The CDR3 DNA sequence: TGTGCCTGGAGTCCGGGACAGGCGCTTTTCGGAGCTTTCTTT. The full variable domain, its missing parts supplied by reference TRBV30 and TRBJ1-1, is SQTIHQWPATLVQPVGSPLSLECTVEGTSNPNLYWYRQAAGRGLQLLFYSVGIGQISSEVPQNLSASRPQDRQFILSSKKLLLSDSGFYLCAWSPGQALFGAFFGQGTRLTVV.

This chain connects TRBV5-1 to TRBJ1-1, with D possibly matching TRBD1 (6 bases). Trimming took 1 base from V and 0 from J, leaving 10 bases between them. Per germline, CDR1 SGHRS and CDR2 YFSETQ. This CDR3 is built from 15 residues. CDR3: CASSLKQGMNTEAFF. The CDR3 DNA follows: TGCGCCAGCAGCTTGAAACAGGGCATGAACACTGAAGCTTTCTTT.